This TCR beta chain was captured by sequencing in a study of spatial heterogeneity in lung cancer (dated by TCRdb to between 2018 and 2020). With regard to the full study: Beta-chain transcripts were consistently detected in greater numbers than alpha-chain transcripts, which likely reflected higher beta-chain transcript abundance. At surgery, roughly 220 tumor regions, 64 matched nontumor lung samples and 50 to 60 PBMC samples were TCR-sequenced for both alpha and beta chains. In non-small cell lung cancer, the study made a quantitative comparison of TCR alpha and beta repertoires among multiple tumor regions, matched nontumor lung and blood. In the raw uncorrected reads, each unique combination of TCR and UMI appeared on average more than ten times. The study linked features of the TCR repertoire to counts of nonsynonymous mutations, which were determined by whole-exome sequencing of tumor tissue. Paper-wide results and their limitations: Ubiquitous expanded tumor TCRs were detected in blood more often at tumor resection than at routine follow-up. Additional single-cell paired TCR alpha and beta sequencing was considered necessary to confirm, at a functional level, the hypothesis that regional TCRs recognize regional mutations.

CDR1 is given as KGHDR and CDR2 as SFDVKD, both from the germline V gene. Inclusive of the bounding cysteine and phenylalanine, the CDR3 is 17 residues long. Solely the CDR3 DNA is kept, with 51 bases framed from the first base. The V end gives up 3 bases and the J end 7 bases, leaving 13 bases in the junction not matched to a gene. The time point label of this sample denotes: sample taken at primary tumor resection. Samples were obtained from fewer than 80 patients with early-stage, untreated non-small cell lung cancer from the lung TRACERx cohort. Without any cell sorting, TCR sequencing was performed on whole RNA extracted either from tumor and nontumor lung tissue or from cryopreserved PBMC samples. Patients were selected for TCR sequencing only if sufficient RNA was available from at least two tumor regions. This clonotype has only a few counts. There is no known antigen for this receptor. There are no base qualities to consult, and no much larger clone falls within one base.

Preparation of the library involved 5' RACE. The instrument was a NextSeq 500. The TCR library protocol attached a unique molecular identifier to each TCR cDNA molecule to allow correction of PCR and sequencing errors. The paper's data handling went like this. TCR identification, UMI-based error correction and CDR3 extraction were performed with Decombinator tools. TCRs above a frequency of 2 per 1,000, corresponding to the top 1% of the tumor frequency distribution, were defined as expanded. Each repertoire was subsampled 100 times to 5,000 TCRs, after which Renyi diversity was computed with the R vegan package. CDR3 similarity networks were built from amino acid triplet string-kernel similarity, connecting CDR3s with pairwise similarity above 0.82. In-frame beta chains were kept once TCRdb had trimmed the public reads at Q25 with fastp and called clones with MiXCR. Entries that share a CDR3 protein sequence are merged under the most common genes and DNA. What appears here as the V and J calls and clone size reflects TCRdb's work, not the paper's. The sample includes fewer than 40,000 distinct CDR3 sequences, with 6% to 8% observed a single time. The top ten constitute 25% to 30% of the sample.

The rearranged segments are TRBV24-1 and TRBJ2-1; the junction holds 8 bases that match TRBD2. The clonotype was recovered from a male donor with early-stage non-small cell lung cancer. The specimen was PBMCs, collected at surgery. In nucleotide form, the sequence is TGTGCCACCAGTGATCCGGGAGGAGCGGGAGTGGGAAATGAGCAGTTCTTC. The translation is CATSDPGGAGVGNEQFF.